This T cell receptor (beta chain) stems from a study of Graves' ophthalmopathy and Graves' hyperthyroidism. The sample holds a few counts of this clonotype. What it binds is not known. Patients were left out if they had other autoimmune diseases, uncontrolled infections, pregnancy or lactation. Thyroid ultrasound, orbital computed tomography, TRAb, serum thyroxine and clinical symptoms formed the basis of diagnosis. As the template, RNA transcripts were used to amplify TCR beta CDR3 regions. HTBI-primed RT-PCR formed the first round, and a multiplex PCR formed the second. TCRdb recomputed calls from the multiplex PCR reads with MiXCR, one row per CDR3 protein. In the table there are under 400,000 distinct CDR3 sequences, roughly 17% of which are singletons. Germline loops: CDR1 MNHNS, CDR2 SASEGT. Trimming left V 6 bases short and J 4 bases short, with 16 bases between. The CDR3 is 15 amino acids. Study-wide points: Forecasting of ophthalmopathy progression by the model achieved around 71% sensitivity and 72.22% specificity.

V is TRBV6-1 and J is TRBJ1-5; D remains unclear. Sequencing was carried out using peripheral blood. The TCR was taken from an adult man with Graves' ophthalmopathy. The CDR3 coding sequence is TGTGCCAGCAGAGACGTGGGGTTCGGTAATCAGCCCCAGCATTTT. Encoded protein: CASRDVGFGNQPQHF.